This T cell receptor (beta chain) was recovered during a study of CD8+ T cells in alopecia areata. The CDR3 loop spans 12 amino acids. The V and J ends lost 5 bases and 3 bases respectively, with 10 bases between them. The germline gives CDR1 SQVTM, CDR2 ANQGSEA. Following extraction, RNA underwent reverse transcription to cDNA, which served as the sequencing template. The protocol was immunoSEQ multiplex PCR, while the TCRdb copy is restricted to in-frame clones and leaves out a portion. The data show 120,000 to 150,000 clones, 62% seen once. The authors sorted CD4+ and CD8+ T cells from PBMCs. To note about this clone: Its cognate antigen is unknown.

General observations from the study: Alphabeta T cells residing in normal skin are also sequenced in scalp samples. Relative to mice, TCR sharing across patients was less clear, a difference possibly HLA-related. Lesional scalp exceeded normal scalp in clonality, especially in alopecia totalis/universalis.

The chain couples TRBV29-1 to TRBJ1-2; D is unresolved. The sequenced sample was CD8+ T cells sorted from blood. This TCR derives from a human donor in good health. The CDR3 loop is CSVLRNDYGYTF. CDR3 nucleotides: TGCAGCGTTCTCAGGAACGACTATGGCTACACCTTC.